This T cell receptor beta chain was captured in a study of response to subunit inactivated influenza vaccine. V dropped 1 base and J dropped 7; count of bases not matched to a gene: 10. CDR1 and CDR2 from the germline V gene are SGHAT and FQNNGV. This CDR3 comprises 16 residues. Each CDR3 protein is one row after TCRdb ran MiXCR on the RT-PCR reads. The sample records 500,000 or so distinct CDR3 sequences, approximately 16% being singletons. About this clonotype itself: This may be a read error, as it is one base from a much larger clone.

The receptor's source is a man between 50 and 75 years old who received an inactivated influenza vaccine. The specimen was CD4+ T cells sorted from PBMCs, collected around 25 months after vaccination. This chain joins TRBV11-2 and TRBJ2-3; 8 nucleotides align to TRBD2. The chain's CDR3 is CASSLGSGGAKYTQYF. CDR3 sequence (DNA): TGTGCCAGCAGCTTAGGATCGGGGGGGGCGAAATATACGCAGTATTTT.